The rows below give T cell receptor beta chains drawn from one sample of a study of blood T cell repertoires in COVID-19. Generated by immunoSEQ multiplex PCR, the TCRdb table keeps only in-frame clones and is missing some. The sample consists of roughly 190,000 clones, roughly 80% of them appearing once. The specimen sequenced was peripheral blood. These receptors were obtained from a woman in her 50s with acute or convalescent COVID-19. Both conserved end residues are part of each CDR3. The order of the fields is clone size, V gene, D gene, CDR3 length, J gene, CDR3 protein, CDR3 DNA. A D gene is named only where the DNA matches it firmly. The size field is filled for only some rows; it gives once, few, many or a size class.

size: -
V: TRBV24-1
D: -
length: 13
J: TRBJ2-3
CDR3: CATSDPFTDTQYF
DNA: TGTGCCACCAGTGACCCATTCACAGATACGCAGTATTTT

size: -
V: TRBV7-2
D: TRBD2
length: 15
J: TRBJ2-3
CDR3: CASTQGLAGADTQYF
DNA: TGTGCCAGCACACAGGGACTAGCGGGCGCAGATACGCAGTATTTT

size: -
V: TRBV30
D: TRBD2
length: 18
J: TRBJ2-5
CDR3: CAWSAPTGGSYSGETQYF
DNA: TGTGCCTGGAGTGCCCCCACTGGCGGGAGTTACAGTGGGGAGACCCAGTACTTC

size: once
V: TRBV28
D: TRBD2
length: 13
J: TRBJ2-1
CDR3: CASRLLTSGRQFF
DNA: TGTGCCAGCAGGCTTCTCACTAGCGGGAGGCAGTTCTTC

size: -
V: TRBV30
D: -
length: 13
J: TRBJ2-1
CDR3: CAWSTRQVYEQFF
DNA: TGTGCCTGGAGTACTAGACAGGTATATGAGCAGTTCTTC

size: -
V: TRBV7-2
D: -
length: 15
J: TRBJ1-3
CDR3: CASSHGGSSGNTIYF
DNA: TGTGCCAGCAGCCACGGTGGGAGCTCTGGAAACACCATATATTTT

size: -
V: TRBV19
D: -
length: 13
J: TRBJ2-1
CDR3: CASSIGGGYEQFF
DNA: TGTGCCAGTAGTATAGGTGGGGGCTATGAGCAGTTCTTC

size: -
V: TRBV19
D: -
length: 13
J: TRBJ2-7
CDR3: CASRRGSSYEQYF
DNA: TGTGCCAGTAGAAGGGGGAGCTCCTACGAGCAGTACTTC

size: -
V: TRBV5-6
D: TRBD1
length: 17
J: TRBJ1-5
CDR3: CASSPWTGYESNQPQHF
DNA: TGTGCCAGCAGCCCTTGGACAGGGTATGAGAGCAATCAGCCCCAGCATTTT

size: -
V: TRBV7-2
D: -
length: 14
J: TRBJ2-2
CDR3: CASTLGANTGELFF
DNA: TGTGCCAGCACCCTAGGAGCGAACACCGGGGAGCTGTTTTTT

size: -
V: TRBV5-1
D: TRBD2
length: 15
J: TRBJ2-7
CDR3: CASNLGSGGPYEQYF
DNA: TGCGCCAGCAACCTCGGTAGCGGGGGGCCCTACGAGCAGTACTTC

size: -
V: TRBV2
D: -
length: 14
J: TRBJ2-1
CDR3: CASSLSGVLSEQFF
DNA: TGTGCCAGCAGCCTCTCCGGGGTTTTGAGTGAGCAGTTCTTC

size: once
V: TRBV30
D: TRBD2
length: 16
J: TRBJ2-7
CDR3: CACSTGMGLARYEQYF
DNA: TGTGCCTGTTCGACTGGGATGGGACTAGCGCGATACGAGCAGTACTTC

size: -
V: TRBV24-1
D: TRBD1
length: 17
J: TRBJ2-5
CDR3: CATSDTFGQGAQETQYF
DNA: TGTGCCACCAGTGATACGTTCGGTCAGGGGGCGCAGGAGACCCAGTACTTC

size: -
V: TRBV5-6
D: TRBD2
length: 15
J: TRBJ2-5
CDR3: CASSFGSGTQETQYF
DNA: TGTGCCAGCAGCTTTGGGAGCGGGACTCAAGAGACCCAGTACTTC

size: -
V: TRBV19
D: -
length: 19
J: TRBJ2-3
CDR3: CASRPGGRGAGTHENTQYF
DNA: TGTGCCAGTAGGCCCGGGGGGCGCGGAGCAGGCACACACGAGAATACGCAGTATTTT

size: -
V: TRBV7-2
D: TRBD2
length: 17
J: TRBJ2-1
CDR3: CASSPTSGGSSYNEQFF
DNA: TGTGCCAGCAGCCCTACTAGCGGGGGGAGCTCCTACAATGAGCAGTTCTTC

size: -
V: TRBV5-1
D: -
length: 16
J: TRBJ2-2
CDR3: CASSFTGGLNTGELFF
DNA: TGCGCCAGCAGCTTTACGGGGGGCCTTAACACCGGGGAGCTGTTTTTT

size: -
V: TRBV4-3
D: TRBD2
length: 16
J: TRBJ2-1
CDR3: CASSQDVAGNYNEQFF
DNA: TGCGCCAGCAGCCAAGATGTAGCGGGTAACTACAATGAGCAGTTCTTC

size: -
V: TRBV5-4
D: TRBD2
length: 16
J: TRBJ2-1
CDR3: CASSPSGVAGYNEQFF
DNA: TGTGCCAGCAGCCCGTCCGGGGTAGCGGGGTACAATGAGCAGTTCTTC

size: -
V: TRBV6-1
D: -
length: 13
J: TRBJ2-3
CDR3: CASSRDGSDTQYF
DNA: TGTGCCAGCAGCCGAGACGGGTCAGATACGCAGTATTTT

size: few
V: TRBV28
D: TRBD2
length: 15
J: TRBJ2-1
CDR3: CASRPTSGGYNEQFF
DNA: TGTGCCAGCAGACCGACTAGCGGGGGGTACAATGAGCAGTTCTTC

size: -
V: TRBV3-1/TRBV3-2
D: -
length: 15
J: TRBJ1-2
CDR3: CASSLGAGRYYGYTF
DNA: TGTGCCAGCAGCCTCGGAGCGGGCCGGTACTATGGCTACACCTTC

size: -
V: TRBV27
D: -
length: 17
J: TRBJ1-2
CDR3: CASSLYSVAGANYGYTF
DNA: TGTGCCAGCAGTCTCTATTCCGTTGCTGGGGCAAACTATGGCTACACCTTC

size: -
V: TRBV21-1
D: -
length: 15
J: TRBJ1-5
CDR3: CASSLRTGGRQPQHF
DNA: TGTGCCAGCAGCCTACGGACAGGGGGTAGGCAGCCCCAGCATTTT

size: -
V: TRBV19
D: -
length: 13
J: TRBJ1-2
CDR3: CASRAGGLRGYTF
DNA: TGTGCCAGTAGAGCCGGGGGATTGCGGGGCTACACCTTC

size: -
V: TRBV27
D: -
length: 13
J: TRBJ1-5
CDR3: CASSLSHDQPQHF
DNA: TGTGCCAGCAGTTTATCCCATGATCAGCCCCAGCATTTT

size: -
V: TRBV19
D: -
length: 14
J: TRBJ1-5
CDR3: CASSIGRGNQPQHF
DNA: TGTGCCAGTAGTATAGGCAGGGGCAACCAGCCCCAGCATTTT

size: once
V: TRBV19
D: -
length: 15
J: TRBJ2-1
CDR3: CASSGWQVVNNEQFF
DNA: TGTGCCAGTAGTGGCTGGCAGGTAGTAAACAATGAGCAGTTCTTC

size: -
V: TRBV9
D: -
length: 13
J: TRBJ1-2
CDR3: CASSTQGVYGYTF
DNA: TGTGCCAGCAGCACACAGGGAGTCTATGGCTACACCTTC

size: -
V: TRBV24-1
D: -
length: 14
J: TRBJ2-7
CDR3: CATSDRDKGNVQYF
DNA: TGTGCCACCAGCGACCGGGACAAAGGAAACGTGCAGTACTTC

size: -
V: TRBV7-9
D: -
length: 15
J: TRBJ1-5
CDR3: CASSSRRERGQPQHF
DNA: TGTGCCAGCAGCTCCCGGCGGGAAAGGGGTCAGCCCCAGCATTTT

size: -
V: TRBV18
D: TRBD1
length: 12
J: TRBJ2-7
CDR3: CASSPDRGEQYF
DNA: TGTGCCAGCTCACCGGACAGGGGTGAGCAGTACTTC

size: -
V: TRBV4-1
D: -
length: 15
J: TRBJ1-1
CDR3: CASSQEQGMFTEAFF
DNA: TGCGCCAGCAGCCAAGAGCAGGGGATGTTTACTGAAGCTTTCTTT

size: -
V: TRBV28
D: -
length: 13
J: TRBJ1-5
CDR3: CASIDSLNQPQHF
DNA: TGTGCCTCCATCGACAGCCTCAATCAGCCCCAGCATTTT

size: -
V: TRBV21-1
D: -
length: 17
J: TRBJ1-1
CDR3: CASSKVARDRGSTEAFF
DNA: TGTGCCAGCAGCAAAGTAGCCCGGGACAGGGGGTCAACTGAAGCTTTCTTT

size: -
V: TRBV5-6
D: -
length: 11
J: TRBJ1-2
CDR3: CASSRERGYTF
DNA: TGTGCCAGCAGCCGAGAGAGGGGCTACACCTTC

size: -
V: TRBV5-6
D: TRBD1
length: 16
J: TRBJ1-2
CDR3: CASSPQTDRGHGGYTF
DNA: TGTGCCAGCAGTCCTCAGACTGACAGGGGGCATGGAGGCTACACCTTC

size: -
V: TRBV7-2
D: TRBD2
length: 16
J: TRBJ2-7
CDR3: CASSLAGTSGTYEQYF
DNA: TGTGCCAGCAGCTTAGCCGGGACTAGCGGGACCTACGAGCAGTACTTC

size: few
V: TRBV29-1
D: TRBD1
length: 14
J: TRBJ2-7
CDR3: CSVRGQGRFDEQYF
DNA: TGCAGCGTCCGCGGACAGGGTCGATTCGACGAGCAGTACTTC

size: -
V: TRBV2
D: TRBD1
length: 15
J: TRBJ2-1
CDR3: CASSEDGTGKNEQFF
DNA: TGTGCCAGCAGTGAAGACGGGACAGGGAAGAATGAGCAGTTCTTC

size: once
V: TRBV12-3/TRBV12-4
D: TRBD1
length: 13
J: TRBJ1-5
CDR3: CASSTGANQPQHF
DNA: TGTGCCAGCAGTACAGGGGCAAATCAGCCCCAGCATTTT

size: few
V: TRBV7-2
D: -
length: 14
J: TRBJ1-1
CDR3: CASSSHSGMTEAFF
DNA: TGTGCCAGCAGCTCGCATTCGGGGATGACTGAAGCTTTCTTT

size: -
V: TRBV7-8
D: TRBD2
length: 14
J: TRBJ2-7
CDR3: CASSLGLGGYEQYF
DNA: TGTGCCAGCAGCCTGGGACTAGGAGGCTACGAGCAGTACTTC

size: -
V: TRBV9
D: -
length: 14
J: TRBJ2-7
CDR3: CASSETGSSYEQYF
DNA: TGTGCCAGCAGCGAGACAGGAAGCTCCTACGAGCAGTACTTC

size: -
V: TRBV10-3
D: TRBD1
length: 15
J: TRBJ2-1
CDR3: CAISETDREYNEQFF
DNA: TGTGCCATCAGTGAAACGGACAGGGAGTACAATGAGCAGTTCTTC

size: -
V: TRBV14
D: TRBD1
length: 15
J: TRBJ2-4
CDR3: CASSLRQGIKNIQYF
DNA: TGTGCCAGCAGCTTACGACAGGGGATAAAAAACATTCAGTACTTC

size: -
V: TRBV30
D: TRBD2
length: 12
J: TRBJ2-1
CDR3: CAWSTSGSIQFF
DNA: TGTGCCTGGAGTACTAGCGGGTCGATCCAGTTCTTC

size: -
V: TRBV28
D: TRBD1
length: 14
J: TRBJ1-1
CDR3: CASSLRQGVRNAFF
DNA: TGTGCCAGCAGTTTAAGACAGGGAGTTAGGAACGCTTTCTTT

size: once
V: TRBV6-5
D: -
length: 14
J: TRBJ2-1
CDR3: CASSTGGYNDGQFF
DNA: TGTGCCAGCAGTACGGGGGGCTACAATGACGGGCAGTTCTTC

size: many
V: TRBV19
D: -
length: 13
J: TRBJ2-1
CDR3: CASSGGSHNEQFF
DNA: TGTGCCAGTAGTGGCGGGTCCCACAATGAGCAGTTCTTC